The rows below give T cell receptor beta chains drawn from one sample of a study of T cells after posttransplantation cyclophosphamide. TCRdb's copy holds only in-frame clones and misses some; the assay was immunoSEQ multiplex PCR. The sample shows roughly 23,000 clones, approximately 87% of them seen only once. The material sequenced was PBMCs, taken after allogeneic stem cell transplant with posttransplant cyclophosphamide. The receptors derive from a female patient younger than 45 who received an allogeneic stem cell transplant from an unrelated donor, was CMV-positive, and had no GVHD. Some T cells may arise from the graft donor. The CDR3 runs from the conserved cysteine through the conserved F or W. A D gene is named only where the DNA matches it firmly. Size is omitted from some rows. Given values are once, few, many or a class for expanded clones.

j_gene | abundance | v_gene | d_gene | CDR3nt | CDR3aa
TRBJ2-7 | once | TRBV5-1 | TRBD2 | TGCGCCAGCAGCGGCGGGGGAGTATGGGCAGGTCCCTACGAGCAGTACTTC | CASSGGGVWAGPYEQYF
TRBJ1-3 | . | TRBV2 | TRBD1 | TGTGCCAGCAGCGCCGGACAGGGCCCTGGAAACACCATATATTTT | CASSAGQGPGNTIYF
TRBJ2-5 | . | TRBV15 | . | TGTGCCACCAGCAGAGTGCAGGGTCTAGAGACCCAGTACTTC | CATSRVQGLETQYF
TRBJ1-2 | . | TRBV19 | . | TGTGCCAGTAGTATGAGAAATGGCTACACCTTC | CASSMRNGYTF
TRBJ1-6 | . | TRBV5-5 | . | TGTGCCAGCAGCCGACAGGCCTTCCCCTATAATTCACCCCTCCACTTT | CASSRQAFPYNSPLHF
TRBJ1-5 | . | TRBV7-8 | . | TGTGCCAGCAGCTTAGTGGGCCATCAGCCCCAGCATTTT | CASSLVGHQPQHF
TRBJ2-7 | . | TRBV28 | . | TGTGCCAGCAGGCTTACATATCAGGGAGGACCCTACGAGCAGTACTTC | CASRLTYQGGPYEQYF
TRBJ1-6 | . | TRBV30 | TRBD1 | TGTGCCTGGAGTACTCAGGGGGCAAGCAATTCACCCCTCCACTTT | CAWSTQGASNSPLHF
TRBJ1-1 | . | TRBV4-3 | . | TGCGCCAGCAGCAGAAGGGGCCCGGACACTGAAGCTTTCTTT | CASSRRGPDTEAFF
TRBJ1-4 | . | TRBV4-1 | TRBD1 | TGCGCCAGCTGTTCGAACAGGGGTAATGAAAAACTGTTTTTT | CASCSNRGNEKLFF
TRBJ1-4 | few | TRBV19 | TRBD1 | TGTGCCAGTAGTATAGCGGGACAGACAAATGAAAAACTGTTTTTT | CASSIAGQTNEKLFF
TRBJ2-3 | . | TRBV7-9 | . | TGTGCCAGCAGCTTTTCAGCAGGGGGGTTGACAGATACGCAGTATTTT | CASSFSAGGLTDTQYF
TRBJ2-2 | . | TRBV9 | . | TGTGCCAGCAGCCCCCCGGAGGACACCGGGGAGCTGTTTTTT | CASSPPEDTGELFF
TRBJ2-3 | . | TRBV5-1 | . | TGCGCCAGCAGCTTGGCCTCAGGCCTTAGCACAGATACGCAGTATTTT | CASSLASGLSTDTQYF
TRBJ2-3 | . | TRBV10-3 | TRBD2 | TGTGCCACCGGACTAGAACGTAATACGCAGTATTTT | CATGLERNTQYF
TRBJ1-1 | . | TRBV29-1 | . | TGCAGCGTTGAAACGCCTCCTATGAACACTGAAGCTTTCTTT | CSVETPPMNTEAFF
TRBJ2-3 | . | TRBV19 | TRBD1 | TGTGCCAGTAGCCGGGACAGGGGAACAGATACGCAGTATTTT | CASSRDRGTDTQYF
TRBJ1-2 | . | TRBV7-9 | . | TGTGCCAGCAGCGTGACAGGAGGTCAGGGCTACACCTTC | CASSVTGGQGYTF
TRBJ2-5 | . | TRBV11-2 | TRBD1 | TGTGCCAGCAGCTACGACAGGGTCCAAGAGACCCAGTACTTC | CASSYDRVQETQYF
TRBJ2-3 | . | TRBV5-1 | . | TGCGCCAGCAGCTCCGATGGGGGGTTATTACAGTATTTT | CASSSDGGLLQYF
TRBJ2-1 | . | TRBV6-5 | TRBD1 | TGTGCCAGCAGTCTCCCTGGACAGGGCTTCAATGAGCAGTTCTTC | CASSLPGQGFNEQFF
TRBJ2-1 | few | TRBV5-1 | TRBD1 | TGCGCCAGCAGATGGAACGACAGGGCGAATGAGCAGTTCTTC | CASRWNDRANEQFF
TRBJ2-2 | . | TRBV6-4 | TRBD2 | TGTGCCAGCAGTCTCGGGGGGGCGTACACCGGGGAGCTGTTTTTT | CASSLGGAYTGELFF
TRBJ1-4 | . | TRBV6-5 | TRBD1 | TGTGCCAGCAGTGAGTTTGGGACAGTGAGTAAACTGTTTTTT | CASSEFGTVSKLFF
TRBJ2-7 | . | TRBV30 | . | TGTGCCTGGAGTTCGGGTTTTATCCCCGAGCAGTACTTC | CAWSSGFIPEQYF
TRBJ2-3 | once | TRBV27 | TRBD2 | TGTGCCAGCAGTTTAGGCGGGGGAAACACAGATACGCAGTATTTT | CASSLGGGNTDTQYF
TRBJ2-7 | . | TRBV7-2 | . | TGTGCCAGCAGCCGAACGGCAGGCTCCTACGAGCAGTACTTC | CASSRTAGSYEQYF
TRBJ2-1 | . | TRBV9 | TRBD2 | TGTGCCAGCAGCGTCCGGGGACTAGCGGGGGAGGTCAGGAATGAGCAGTTCTTC | CASSVRGLAGEVRNEQFF
TRBJ2-1 | . | TRBV5-1 | TRBD2 | TGCGCCAGCAGCCCCGGACTAGCGGGGCCCCTGAGCGGCTACAATGAGCAGTTCTTC | CASSPGLAGPLSGYNEQFF
TRBJ1-1 | . | TRBV28 | . | TGTGCCAGCAAACTACCGAACACTGAAGCTTTCTTT | CASKLPNTEAFF
TRBJ1-3 | . | TRBV19 | . | TGTGCCAGTAGTACCCGAAGCCTTTCCGAACGAAGAAACACCATATATTTT | CASSTRSLSERRNTIYF
TRBJ1-3 | . | TRBV7-2 | TRBD1 | TGTGCCAGCAGCCTCACAGGGGCGGGAAACACCATATATTTT | CASSLTGAGNTIYF
TRBJ1-4 | few | TRBV5-1 | . | TGCGCCAGCAGCTTGCTCCAGGGCCATAATGAAAAACTGTTTTTT | CASSLLQGHNEKLFF
TRBJ1-4 | . | TRBV28 | . | TGTGCCAGCAAGGGGAGGGCTAATGAAAAACTGTTTTTT | CASKGRANEKLFF
TRBJ2-3 | . | TRBV6-1 | . | TGTGCCAGCAGTGAAAGGACTAGCACAGATACGCAGTATTTT | CASSERTSTDTQYF
TRBJ1-2 | . | TRBV7-3 | TRBD1 | TGTGCCAGCAGCTCGCGACAGGGGATCAGCTATGGCTACACCTTC | CASSSRQGISYGYTF
TRBJ1-6 | . | TRBV5-5 | TRBD1 | TGTGCCAGCAGCTTGTATGTAGGGGGACAGGGCGGCTCACCCCTCCACTTT | CASSLYVGGQGGSPLHF
TRBJ2-1 | . | TRBV6-5 | TRBD1 | TGTGCCAGCAGGACACAGGGGATCAGCTTCAATGAGCAGTTCTTC | CASRTQGISFNEQFF
TRBJ2-1 | . | TRBV7-3 | . | TGTGCCAGCAGCGCCACAGGGTCTTCCTACAATGAGCAGTTCTTC | CASSATGSSYNEQFF
TRBJ2-7 | . | TRBV28 | . | TGTGCCAGCAGGCCTGACAGGTACTACGAGCAGTACTTC | CASRPDRYYEQYF
TRBJ1-1 | . | TRBV27 | TRBD1 | TGTGCCAGCAGTCGGACAGGGAGGGGGGGCACTGAAGCTTTCTTT | CASSRTGRGGTEAFF
TRBJ2-5 | . | TRBV7-3 | . | TGTGCCAGCAGCTCAGTGCTACAGGAGACCCAGTACTTC | CASSSVLQETQYF
TRBJ1-5 | few | TRBV2 | TRBD1 | TGTGCCAGCAGTTCGACAGGGTTGGTCAATCAGCCCCAGCATTTT | CASSSTGLVNQPQHF
TRBJ1-2 | . | TRBV28 | . | TGTGCCAGCAGTTTAATAGGGGATGGCTACACCTTC | CASSLIGDGYTF
TRBJ1-3 | . | TRBV9 | . | TGTGCCAGCAGCGCCCAGGGGGGAAACACCATATATTTT | CASSAQGGNTIYF
TRBJ2-5 | . | TRBV27 | TRBD1 | TGTGCCAGCAGTTTTGGACAGGGGGCCAAGCAGTACTTC | CASSFGQGAKQYF
TRBJ2-5 | . | TRBV14 | TRBD2 | TGTGCCAGCAGCCAATTACGAAGGACTAGCGGGGGATTCCAAGAGACCCAGTACTTC | CASSQLRRTSGGFQETQYF
TRBJ2-4 | . | TRBV6-1 | . | TGTGCCAGCAGCCTAAGCCTCCGGTCTCAGTACTTC | CASSLSLRSQYF
TRBJ2-5 | . | TRBV25-1 | . | TGTGCCAGCAGTAATTGGGGGCGCGGTGAGACCCAGTACTTC | CASSNWGRGETQYF
TRBJ2-7 | medium-sized | TRBV6-9 | . | TGTGCCAGCAGCTCGGACTCTCGGGAGCAGTACTTC | CASSSDSREQYF
TRBJ2-5 | . | TRBV18 | . | TGTGCCAGCTCACCCCTTAGGCACAGCCCTCTCCAAGAGACCCAGTACTTC | CASSPLRHSPLQETQYF
TRBJ2-7 | . | TRBV4-1 | . | TGCGCCAGCAGCCAAGATTGGGGCAGGGAAGGTTCCTACGAGCAGTACTTC | CASSQDWGREGSYEQYF
TRBJ1-1 | . | TRBV4-1 | . | TGCGCCAGCAGCCAAACCGGGACACCGAACACTGAAGCTTTCTTT | CASSQTGTPNTEAFF
TRBJ1-4 | . | TRBV2 | TRBD1 | TGTGCCAGCAGTGAACTCGGGACAGGAATGAGCACTAATGAAAAACTGTTTTTT | CASSELGTGMSTNEKLFF